The rows below give T cell receptor beta chains drawn from one sample of a study of blood T cell repertoires in COVID-19. This table comes from immunoSEQ multiplex PCR, and its TCRdb copy is limited to in-frame clones, with some not included. The sample carries 52,000 or so clones, 70% to 90% recorded once. Sample: peripheral blood. Receptors were obtained from a man at least 80 years old with acute or convalescent COVID-19. CDR3s include the opening cysteine and the closing phenylalanine or tryptophan. Fields, in order: J gene, V gene, CDR3 protein.

>TRBJ1-2|TRBV19
CASSSGTGTNYGYTF
>TRBJ1-6|TRBV7-2
CASSSGGYNSPLHF
>TRBJ2-5|TRBV2
CASTPAREQETQYF
>TRBJ2-1|TRBV27
CASSLDRGPYNEQFF
>TRBJ2-1|TRBV6-6
CASSYSSGGALNEQFF
>TRBJ1-1|TRBV2
CASRGQGDTEAFF
>TRBJ2-7|TRBV12-3/TRBV12-4
CASSFSGYEQYF
>TRBJ2-2|TRBV11-3
CASSHRGQGNTGELFF
>TRBJ2-5|TRBV9
CASNRDRLQETQYF
>TRBJ2-7|TRBV7-9
CASSQDYEQYF
>TRBJ1-5|TRBV19
CASSHLTGNQPQHF
>TRBJ2-7|TRBV14
CATGRTGSSYEQYF
>TRBJ1-1|TRBV11-2
CASSVGRGELNTEAFF
>TRBJ1-3|TRBV9
CASSPRGNTIYF
>TRBJ1-2|TRBV9
CASSVDGQGTPSGYTF
>TRBJ1-4|TRBV21-1
CASSNKRLLGTPIFKLFF
>TRBJ1-2|TRBV7-9
CASSSTVVTGGYTF
>TRBJ2-7|TRBV11-3
CASSLGGQGIYEQYF